Listed below are T cell receptor beta chains from one sample, sequenced in a study of identifying expanded T cells in peripheral blood. The data were produced by immunoSEQ multiplex PCR, yet TCRdb's version contains in-frame clones alone and is incomplete. The repertoire holds around 120,000 clones, roughly 90% seen once, with approximately 8.9% in the top ten. Sequences were obtained from blood. These receptors all come from a person aged 18 to 70 in good health. Both conserved end residues are part of each CDR3. A D gene is named only where the DNA matches it firmly. Rows may omit the clone size; those that give it use once, few, many or a size class.

>TRBV10-3|.|.|TRBJ2-1
TGTGCCATCGGGACCGACCCAAATGAGCAGTTCTTC
CAIGTDPNEQFF
>TRBV27|.|TRBD2|TRBJ2-7
TGTGCCAGCAGTTCAATTTTAGCGGGAGTGGCGTACGAGCAGTACTTC
CASSSILAGVAYEQYF
>TRBV5-4|.|TRBD1|TRBJ2-7
TGTGCCAGCAGCTTGAGCACAGGGGGGTCCTACGAGCAGTACTTC
CASSLSTGGSYEQYF
>TRBV10-3|.|.|TRBJ1-3
TGTGCCATCAGTGAGTCGCCCTCTGGAAACACCATATATTTT
CAISESPSGNTIYF
>TRBV7-2|.|.|TRBJ2-7
TGTGCCAGCAGCCTATGGGCAGGACAAAACGGAGACTACGAGCAGTACTTC
CASSLWAGQNGDYEQYF
>TRBV7-9|few|TRBD1|TRBJ2-7
TGTGCCAGCAGCTTAGGAGTCGACAGGGCCCACGAGCAGTACTTC
CASSLGVDRAHEQYF
>TRBV7-8|.|TRBD1|TRBJ1-1
TGTGCCAGCAGCTTAAACATCCGGACAGGACCGGAAGCTTTCTTT
CASSLNIRTGPEAFF
>TRBV2|.|.|TRBJ1-1
TGTGCCAGCAGGGCCAGGGAGTTGAACACTGAAGCTTTCTTT
CASRARELNTEAFF
>TRBV28|.|TRBD2|TRBJ2-5
TGTGCCAGCAGTTTATCTAGCGGGAGACTGAGGGAGACCCAGTACTTC
CASSLSSGRLRETQYF
>TRBV10-3|.|.|TRBJ2-7
TGTGCCATCAGTGATCGGGGGCGGGACTACGAGCAGTACTTC
CAISDRGRDYEQYF
>TRBV7-2|.|.|TRBJ1-6
TGTGCCAGCAGCTTAGGCGTTGGTTATAATTCACCCCTCCACTTT
CASSLGVGYNSPLHF
>TRBV7-6|few|TRBD1|TRBJ2-1
TGTGCCAGCAGCCGGGCAGGGACAGGGGGCTACAATGAGCAGTTCTTC
CASSRAGTGGYNEQFF
>TRBV19|.|TRBD1|TRBJ2-5
TGTGCCAGTGGGGGGACAGGGCAAGAGACCCAGTACTTC
CASGGTGQETQYF
>TRBV19|once|.|TRBJ1-5
TGTGCCAGTACTCTGCGGGCAAGGCACAATCAGCCCCAGCATTTT
CASTLRARHNQPQHF
>TRBV29-1|.|TRBD1|TRBJ2-1
TGCAGCCCCGGACAGGGGGTCTACAATGAGCAGTTCTTC
CSPGQGVYNEQFF
>TRBV19|.|.|TRBJ2-1
TGTGCCAGTAGTATTTATGGCAATGAGCAGTTCTTC
CASSIYGNEQFF
>TRBV7-9|.|.|TRBJ1-4
TGTGCCAGCAGCTTATTACAGGCAACTAATGAAAAACTGTTTTTT
CASSLLQATNEKLFF
>TRBV18|.|.|TRBJ2-1
TGTGCCAGCTCACCACCGGAACAGGTCATTTACAATGAGCAGTTCTTC
CASSPPEQVIYNEQFF